Sequencing of this T cell receptor (beta chain) was carried out in a study of blood T cell repertoires in COVID-19. As for the study in general: Donors in the United States, Italy and Spain gave samples during acute or convalescent COVID-19.

Generated by immunoSEQ multiplex PCR, the TCRdb table keeps only in-frame clones and is missing some. The data hold 190,000 or so clones, with 89% observed a single time. V was clipped by 0 bases and J by 0 bases, with 9 bases between them. Germline V CDR1 and CDR2: SQVTM, ANQGSEA. The CDR3 runs 15 residues. Sequencing was carried out using peripheral blood. The V and J genes are TRBV29-1 and TRBJ1-5; unclear D gene. This clonotype originated in a man aged 40-55 years with acute or convalescent COVID-19. CDR3: CSVEDYGYSNQPQHF. The CDR3 DNA reads TGCAGCGTTGAAGATTACGGGTATAGCAATCAGCCCCAGCATTTT.